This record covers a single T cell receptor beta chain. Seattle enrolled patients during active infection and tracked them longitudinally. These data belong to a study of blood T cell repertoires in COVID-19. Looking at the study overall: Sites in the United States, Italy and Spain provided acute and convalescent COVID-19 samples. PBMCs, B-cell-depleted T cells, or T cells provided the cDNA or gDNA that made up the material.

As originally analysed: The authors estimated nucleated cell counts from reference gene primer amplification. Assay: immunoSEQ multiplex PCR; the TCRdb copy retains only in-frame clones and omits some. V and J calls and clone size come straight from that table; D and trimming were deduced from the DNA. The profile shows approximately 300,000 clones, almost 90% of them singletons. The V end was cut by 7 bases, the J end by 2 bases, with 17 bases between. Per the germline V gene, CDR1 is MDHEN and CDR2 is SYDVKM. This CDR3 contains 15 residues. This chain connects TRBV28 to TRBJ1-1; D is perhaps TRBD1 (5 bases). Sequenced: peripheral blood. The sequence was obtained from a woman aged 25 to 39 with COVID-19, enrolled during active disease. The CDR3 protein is CASTPPGQGNTEAFF. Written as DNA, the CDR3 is TGTGCCAGCACCCCCCCCGGACAAGGTAACACTGAAGCTTTCTTT.